Below, 14 T cell receptor beta chains from the same sample are listed, as sequenced in a study of graft-versus-host responses after intestinal transplantation. TCRdb's table, derived via immunoSEQ multiplex PCR, lists solely in-frame clones and lacks some. The sample includes around 18,000 clones, roughly 82% seen only once; the top ten take about 1.9%. Sequencing used PBMCs, obtained 14 days after transplant. These receptors all stem from a human patient who received an intestinal transplant, so some T cells may come from the graft donor.

This chain connects TRBV9 to TRBJ2-3, with 14 bases lining up with TRBD2. CDR1 SGDLS and CDR2 YYNGEE come from the germline V gene. V trimming: 4 bases; J trimming: 4 bases; junction bases outside the gene matches: 2. CDR3 length: 15 residues. The CDR3 DNA reads TGTGCCAGCAGCTTGACTAGCGGGGGGGCAGATACGCAGTATTTT. As protein: CASSLTSGGADTQYF.

The chain uses TRBV2 and TRBJ2-3, with 13 bases aligning to TRBD2. The junction had 10 bases not matched to a gene; V was cut back by 10 bases and J by 0 bases. The CDR3 loop spans 17 amino acids. Germline V gene sequence: CDR1 SNHLY, CDR2 FYNNEI. CDR3 bases: TGTGCCAACCTGGGACTAGCGGGACCTACTAGCACAGATACGCAGTATTTT. Translated, it gives CANLGLAGPTSTDTQYF.

The V gene is TRBV9, the J gene TRBJ2-2; 7 bases agree with TRBD1. Trimming removed 4 bases from V and 0 bases from J; junction bases left unmatched: 6. The CDR3 consists of 16 residues. Germline V gene lookup returns CDR1 SGDLS and CDR2 YYNGEE. CDR3: CASSPNTGANTGELFF. Written as DNA, the CDR3 is TGTGCCAGCAGCCCTAATACAGGGGCGAACACCGGGGAGCTGTTTTTT.

The chain couples TRBV7-9 to TRBJ2-7; possible D gene TRBD2, 5 bases. The V end lost 6 bases, the J end lost 3 bases, and 12 bases lay between the germline ends. Germline V gene sequence: CDR1 SEHNR, CDR2 FQNEAQ (reference sequence). This CDR3 is 13 amino acids long. The CDR3 reads CASSEGSFYEQYF. As DNA, the CDR3 is TGTGCCAGCAGTGAGGGAAGTTTCTACGAGCAGTACTTC.

This clone has only a few counts. This chain joins TRBV10-2 and TRBJ2-7; TRBD2 agrees at 9 bases. CDR3 length: 14 residues. Germline V gene lookup returns CDR1 WSHSY and CDR2 SAAADI. The junction had 4 bases not matched to a gene; V was cut back by 2 bases and J by 5 bases. CDR3 sequence reads: CASSEEVAGDEQYF. CDR3 nucleotide sequence: TGCGCCAGCAGTGAGGAGGTAGCGGGAGACGAGCAGTACTTC.

The chain couples TRBV13 to TRBJ1-4; the D is unclear. Per the germline V gene, CDR1 is PRHDT and CDR2 is FYEKMQ (reference sequence). The V end lost 6 bases, the J end lost 6 bases, and 5 bases lay between the germline ends. The CDR3 consists of 11 residues. Written as DNA, the CDR3 is TGTGCCAGCAGAAGGGATGAAAAACTGTTTTTT. This gives the protein CASRRDEKLFF. Full variable domain (missing parts from reference TRBV13 and TRBJ1-4): AAGVIQSPRHLIKEKRETATLKCYPIPRHDTVYWYQQGPGQDPQFLISFYEKMQSDKGSIPDRFSAQQFSDYHSELNMSSLELGDSALYFCASRRDEKLFFGSGTQLSVL.

The chain recombines TRBV4-1 with TRBJ1-4, with 9 bases lining up with TRBD1. Germline CDR1 MGHRA, CDR2 YSYEKL. V was clipped by 4 bases and J by 2 bases; unmatched bases: 2. The CDR3 is made up of 15 amino acids. CDR3 in DNA: TGCGCCAGCAGCCTAACAGGGGGCACTAATGAAAAACTGTTTTTT. Protein sequence: CASSLTGGTNEKLFF.

V is TRBV7-3 and J is TRBJ2-5; D gene uncertain. The germline V and J ends were trimmed by 7 bases and 0 bases, with 12 bases remaining between them. This CDR3 is built from 14 residues. CDR1 is SGHTA and CDR2 is FQGTGA in the germline V gene. The chain's CDR3 is CASTRRHYQETQYF. As DNA, the CDR3 is TGTGCCAGCACCCGACGACACTACCAAGAGACCCAGTACTTC.

This clone was seen only a few times. V is TRBV6-1 and J is TRBJ1-5; D is uncertain. Germline values: CDR1 MNHNS, CDR2 SASEGT. Trimming took 3 bases from V and 0 from J, leaving 6 bases between them. The CDR3 totals 14 residues. This CDR3 reads CASSDRISNQPQHF. The CDR3 DNA follows: TGTGCCAGCAGTGACAGAATTAGCAATCAGCCCCAGCATTTT.

The genes are TRBV5-4 and TRBJ1-1; TRBD1 aligns across 7 bases. V lost 0 bases, J lost 4 bases, and 3 bases stayed unmatched. Germline V gene sequence: CDR1 SGHNT, CDR2 YYREEE (reference sequence). The CDR3 loop spans 14 amino acids. In nucleotides, the CDR3 is TGTGCCAGCAGCTTGGGACCAGGGGGCACTGAAGCTTTCTTT. Its translation: CASSLGPGGTEAFF. Full variable domain (outside the CDR3, taken from reference TRBV5-4 and TRBJ1-1): ETGVTQSPTHLIKTRGQQVTLRCSSQSGHNTVSWYQQALGQGPQFIFQYYREEENGRGNFPPRFSGLQFPNYSSELNVNALELDDSALYLCASSLGPGGTEAFFGQGTRLTVV.

The rearrangement uses TRBV29-1 and TRBJ2-5; possibly TRBD2 for D (6 bases). The germline CDR1 and CDR2 sequences are SQVTM and ANQGSEA. V lost 7 bases and J 7 bases, leaving 28 bases between the germline ends. The length of the CDR3 is 16 residues. The CDR3 reads CSAAPTAGSPSGTQYF. CDR3 sequence (DNA): TGCAGCGCAGCTCCGACTGCGGGGAGCCCGAGTGGGACCCAGTACTTC.

This chain uses TRBV11-2 with TRBJ2-1, with D hard to call. Trimming removed 1 base at V and 8 bases at J, with 9 bases between. The CDR3 contains 13 residues. Germline values: CDR1 SGHAT, CDR2 FQNNGV. The CDR3 is CASSLVGGDEQFF. The CDR3 DNA reads as TGTGCCAGCAGCTTAGTCGGTGGAGATGAGCAGTTCTTC.

The V gene is TRBV7-2, the J gene TRBJ2-5; 10 bases match TRBD2. The trim removed 0 bases at V and 2 bases at J, leaving 0 bases unmatched. CDR1 is SGHTA and CDR2 is FQGNSA in the germline V gene. The CDR3 runs to 15 residues. The CDR3 loop is CASSLAGLAQETQYF. Here the CDR3 DNA reads TGTGCCAGCAGCTTAGCGGGACTAGCGCAAGAGACCCAGTACTTC.

The chain employs TRBV7-9 and TRBJ2-7, with D possibly being TRBD2 (6 bases). Germline CDR1 SEHNR, CDR2 FQNEAQ (reference sequence). Trimming pared 6 bases from V and 5 bases from J, leaving 17 bases between. The CDR3 has 14 amino acids. In DNA form, the CDR3 reads TGTGCCAGCAGATTTCGGGACTCGAACGACGAGCAGTACTTC. Its protein is CASRFRDSNDEQYF. The full variable domain, rest sourced from reference TRBV7-9 and TRBJ2-7, is DTGVSQNPRHKITKRGQNVTFRCDPISEHNRLYWYRQTLGQGPEFLTYFQNEAQLEKSRLLSDRFSAERPKGSFSTLEIQRTEQGDSAMYLCASRFRDSNDEQYFGPGTRLTVT.